This T cell receptor (beta chain) was sequenced for a study of blood T cell repertoires in COVID-19. Profiled with immunoSEQ multiplex PCR; TCRdb holds only in-frame clones, not every one. The sample includes a few hundred thousand clones, roughly nine tenths of them seen just once. The germline V gene encodes CDR1 SEHNR and CDR2 FQNEAQ (reference sequence). V gave up 4 bases and J gave up 3 bases; unmatched junction bases: 6. The CDR3 sequence is 15 residues long. This clonotype was sampled from a woman aged 45-59 years with COVID-19, enrolled during active disease. The sample was peripheral blood. This sequence joins TRBV7-9 and TRBJ2-3, with 8 bases aligning to TRBD1. The CDR3 loop reads CASSSPDRGTDTQYF. The CDR3 DNA sequence: TGTGCCAGCAGCTCCCCTGACAGGGGAACAGATACGCAGTATTTT.